This T cell receptor (beta chain) originates from a study of blood T cell repertoires in COVID-19 (TCRdb year 2020). Describing the broader study: Collaborator samples came from the United States, Italy and Spain and covered acute and convalescent phases of COVID-19. The material from the prospective study consisted of cDNA or gDNA derived from T cells, B-cell-depleted T cells, or PBMCs. Deeply sampled blood TCRbeta repertoires from subjects exposed to, actively infected with, or recovered from COVID-19 were included in the dataset. The repertoires were made available in a free public database intended to serve as a resource for research on the immune response to SARS-CoV-2. The samples were drawn from the first 160 participants of the ongoing ImmuneRACE study and from under 1,500 subjects provided by 6 global collaborators. Nearly every sample came with metadata listing a de-identified subject ID, COVID-19 status, age in years and sex. Where HLA class I and class II types were available, the types were taken from metadata supplied by the sample provider, not from assay-based typing. Summary of the overall study and its limitations: Clinical and demographic metadata were provided uncurated, with the amount varying by source and participant.

In the prospective study, participants were about 18 to 100 years old, resided in about two dozen geographic areas of the United States, and were enrolled through a virtual design. To assign participants to cohorts, the prospective study relied on clinical history that participants themselves reported in a screening survey and a study questionnaire. In the prospective study, mobile phlebotomists collected whole blood, serum and a nasopharyngeal or oropharyngeal swab from each participant. Participants in the prospective study had the option to provide additional blood draws and questionnaires over a roughly two-month period. Blood samples from the prospective study were shipped frozen or at room temperature prior to DNA extraction. This clone turned up a few times. The specificity of this receptor is unknown. No base qualities exist here, and no much larger clone lies one base off it. V trim: 2 bases; J trim: 7 bases; unmatched bases: 6. From the cysteine through the phenylalanine, the CDR3 covers 16 amino acids. Only the CDR3 portion is preserved as DNA: 48 bases, with reading frame beginning at the first base. Via the germline V gene, CDR1 is LGHNT and CDR2 FRNRAP.

The immunoSEQ Assay, a bias-controlled multiplex PCR, was used to amplify TCRbeta CDR3 regions from genomic DNA. On the study's bioinformatics: The number of nucleated cells in each sample was estimated from the amplification of reference gene primers within the assay. Sequence reads were collapsed and filtered to measure the absolute abundance of every unique TCRbeta CDR3 rearrangement. Productive Simpson clonality was computed per sample as the square root of Simpson's diversity index over productive rearrangements. The clones in this table, taken by TCRdb from immuneACCESS, are in-frame only. Not every clone is retained; where verified, under half of the shortfall comes from an unresolved V gene, and the cause of the rest is unknown. V, J and clone size are those of that table, while D and trimming were read from the DNA. This sample comprises around 78,000 clones, more than 85% of them detected only once. Of the sample, around 1% falls within the top ten clones.

The V and J segments used are TRBV12-5 and TRBJ2-1; 12 central nucleotides agree with TRBD2. The sequence came from a woman aged 50 to 60 with acute COVID-19. Specimen: PBMCs or T cells enriched from blood (not recorded which). Here is the DNA: TGTGCTAGTGGTTTGACCAGACTAGCGGGAGAGAATGAGCAGTTCTTC. It translates as CASGLTRLAGENEQFF.